This record looks at one T cell receptor beta chain sequence and its context. Its antigen is currently unknown. Primers included in the PCR were 60 Vbeta and 13 Jbeta primers. Data came from immunoSEQ multiplex PCR; TCRdb stores just in-frame clones and leaves some out. The repertoire holds 110,000 to 150,000 clones, with roughly 75% as singletons. This sample is drawn from a study of cytomegalovirus exposure and HLA in healthy donors. Study at large: Falling in the Caucasian-associated ancestry cluster were 81% of around 370 genotyped donors. Whole-study findings and limits: High sensitivity and specificity were reportedly achieved when the classifier diagnosed cytomegalovirus status. Highest at DRB1 and lowest at HLA-C, TCR association rates differed among HLA loci in a later analysis. A highly shared variant cluster was judged a likely technical artifact.

CDR1 and CDR2 from the germline V gene are SGHRS and YFSETQ. There are 15 residues in the CDR3. The V gene end was trimmed by 9 bases and the J gene end by 0 bases; junction bases not matched to a gene: 9. The chain uses TRBV5-1 and TRBJ1-1, with 9 bases identical to TRBD1. The TCR sequence derives from a female donor in good health and CMV-seronegative. What was sequenced was PBMCs. CDR3 sequence (DNA): TGCGCCACTAGACAGGGGGGGAACATGAACACTGAAGCTTTCTTT. This sequence encodes CATRQGGNMNTEAFF.